The entry that follows covers one TCR beta chain sequence. The antigen is unknown. These data belong to a study of beta chain features in type 1 diabetes. General study points: In every one of the four CD4+ subsets, TCRB CDR3s were moderately but significantly shorter in Type 1 diabetes patients.

cDNA synthesis used the whole RNA isolate, giving expressed TCRB sequences. Measured with immunoSEQ multiplex PCR; TCRdb has only the in-frame clones, and not every one. This table holds about 290,000 clones, around 7.8% found once. The germline CDR1 and CDR2 sequences are SQVTM and ANQGSEA. Trimming pared 7 bases from V and 4 bases from J, leaving 19 bases between. The CDR3 loop spans 14 amino acids. This chain links TRBV29-1 with TRBJ1-2; TRBD1 is a possible D gene (5 bases). Sequencing was done on a sample of central memory CD4+ T cells from blood. The clonotype was recovered from a woman aged 18-29 years in good health. The CDR3 region is CSAASDHRPYGYTF. DNA of the CDR3: TGCAGCGCTGCCTCTGACCACAGGCCCTATGGCTACACCTTC.